This T cell receptor (beta chain) was found in a study of control samples from healthy donors and cancer patients. Sequencing was performed with immunoSEQ multiplex PCR; in TCRdb, only in-frame clones are kept and a portion is missing. The data show 350,000 to 450,000 clones, around 90% seen once. Germline V CDR1 and CDR2: LNHDA, SQIVND (reference sequence). Trimming shortened V by 3 bases and J by 2 bases, and 7 bases separated the two germline ends. The CDR3 is made up of 13 amino acids. This clone came up a few times. The sample carries other DNA sequences with the same CDR3. Source material: PBMCs. The TCR comes from a man aged 40-55 years with head and neck cancer. V is TRBV19 and J is TRBJ1-1; D is possibly TRBD1 (5 bases). CDR3 protein: CASSIRVNTEAFF. CDR3 sequence (DNA): TGTGCCAGTAGTATCAGGGTAAACACTGAAGCTTTCTTT.